The rows below give T cell receptor beta chains drawn from one sample of a study of cytomegalovirus exposure and HLA in healthy donors. Assay used: immunoSEQ multiplex PCR; TCRdb lists only in-frame clones, some missing. Among 90,000 to 120,000 clones listed, approximately 73% were seen once. Source material: PBMCs. The origin of the receptors is a woman aged 45-65 years in good health and CMV-seropositive. Each CDR3 is given with its conserved first and last residue. D genes are given only for firm matches. Expanded clones get a size class; other rows say once, few or many, or leave the size out.

cdr3_length | d_call | clone_size | j_call | v_call | cdr3_aa | cdr3_nt
17 | NA | NA | TRBJ2-5 | TRBV5-1 | CASSLDRGERNQETQYF | TGCGCCAGCAGCTTGGACCGCGGGGAGCGGAATCAAGAGACCCAGTACTTC
13 | TRBD1 | few | TRBJ1-1 | TRBV11-1 | CASSFVGTGLSLF | TGTGCCAGCAGCTTTGTTGGGACAGGGTTGTCTCTCTTT
11 | NA | NA | TRBJ2-7 | TRBV7-3 | CASTISYEQYF | TGTGCCAGCACCATCTCCTACGAGCAGTACTTC
15 | TRBD1 | few | TRBJ1-5 | TRBV4-2 | CASSSDRDPHQPQHF | TGTGCCAGCAGCTCTGACAGGGATCCTCATCAGCCCCAGCATTTT
14 | NA | NA | TRBJ2-7 | TRBV18 | CASSPGGGGEEQYF | TGTGCCAGCTCACCGGGGGGAGGTGGTGAGGAGCAGTACTTC
14 | TRBD2 | few | TRBJ2-1 | TRBV30 | CAWSVGGNYNEQFF | TGTGCCTGGTCGGTGGGAGGGAACTACAATGAGCAGTTCTTC
12 | NA | NA | TRBJ1-1 | TRBV7-9 | CASSLGQGKAFF | TGTGCCAGCAGCTTAGGGCAGGGAAAAGCTTTCTTT
13 | NA | few | TRBJ1-1 | TRBV5-4 | CASSLGLNTEAFF | TGTGCCAGCAGCTTGGGTCTCAACACTGAAGCTTTCTTT
17 | TRBD1 | NA | TRBJ1-6 | TRBV2 | CASSAGGQGTTDSPLHF | TGTGCCAGCAGTGCAGGGGGCCAGGGTACGACAGATTCACCCCTCCACTTT
18 | TRBD1 | few | TRBJ2-7 | TRBV2 | CASSGYSTGVVADDEQYF | TGTGCCAGCAGTGGATACTCCACAGGGGTAGTTGCCGATGACGAGCAGTACTTC
14 | NA | NA | TRBJ2-2 | TRBV19 | CASRQASNTGELFF | TGTGCCAGTAGGCAGGCGTCGAACACCGGGGAGCTGTTTTTT
15 | NA | NA | TRBJ2-5 | TRBV5-1 | CASSSPGQLRETQYF | TGCGCCAGCAGCTCTCCTGGACAGTTAAGAGAGACCCAGTACTTC
17 | TRBD2 | few | TRBJ2-3 | TRBV10-3 | CAIRLAGGHGGTDTQYF | TGTGCCATAAGACTAGCGGGGGGGCATGGGGGCACAGATACGCAGTATTTT
16 | TRBD2 | NA | TRBJ2-1 | TRBV4-1 | CASSYSASGTYNEQFF | TGCGCCAGCAGCTATAGTGCTAGCGGGACCTACAATGAGCAGTTCTTC
14 | NA | NA | TRBJ2-1 | TRBV29-1 | CSVCRSSSYNEQFF | TGCAGCGTTTGCCGGAGTAGCTCCTACAATGAGCAGTTCTTC
14 | NA | NA | TRBJ1-1 | TRBV5-6 | CASSLGGFSTEAFF | TGTGCCAGCAGCTTGGGAGGGTTCAGCACTGAAGCTTTCTTT
13 | NA | NA | TRBJ1-5 | TRBV4-1 | CASRLGLGQPQHF | TGCGCCAGCAGGTTGGGGCTAGGGCAGCCCCAGCATTTT
14 | NA | NA | TRBJ1-5 | TRBV27 | CASSLGASNQPQHF | TGTGCCAGCAGCCTGGGGGCGTCCAATCAGCCCCAGCATTTT
13 | NA | few | TRBJ2-3 | TRBV10-2 | CASSRLTTDTQYF | TGCGCCAGCAGTCGACTAACCACAGATACGCAGTATTTT
16 | TRBD2 | NA | TRBJ2-3 | TRBV5-1 | CASSLGSSGFTDTQYF | TGCGCCAGCAGCTTGGGGTCTAGCGGTTTCACAGATACGCAGTATTTT
12 | NA | NA | TRBJ1-2 | TRBV5-5 | CASSFPGRGYTF | TGTGCCAGCAGCTTCCCAGGGAGGGGCTACACCTTC
14 | NA | NA | TRBJ2-7 | TRBV7-9 | CASSFRVGSYEQYF | TGTGCCAGCAGCTTCAGGGTGGGATCCTACGAGCAGTACTTC
14 | NA | NA | TRBJ2-1 | TRBV27 | CASSLSTSKNEQFF | TGTGCCAGCAGTTTATCCACATCAAAGAATGAGCAGTTCTTC
11 | NA | NA | TRBJ1-3 | TRBV12-5 | CASSSGNTIYF | TGTGCTAGTTCTAGCGGAAACACCATATATTTT
13 | NA | NA | TRBJ1-2 | TRBV6-1 | CASSQRTGSGYTF | TGTGCCAGCAGTCAGCGTACAGGGTCTGGCTACACCTTC
17 | TRBD2 | NA | TRBJ2-4 | TRBV2 | CASNPRGRVGTKNIQYF | TGTGCCAGCAATCCCCGCGGGAGGGTAGGGACCAAAAACATTCAGTACTTC
12 | NA | NA | TRBJ2-7 | TRBV7-9 | CASSQDSYEQYF | TGTGCCAGCAGTCAAGACAGCTACGAGCAGTACTTC
13 | NA | once | TRBJ1-2 | TRBV4-1 | CASSQVQGVGYTF | TGCGCCAGCAGCCAAGTTCAAGGGGTCGGCTACACCTTC
11 | TRBD1 | once | TRBJ2-1 | TRBV19 | CASEGAAHQFF | TGTGCCAGTGAGGGGGCAGCTCATCAGTTCTTC
15 | TRBD1 | NA | TRBJ2-7 | TRBV7-6 | CASSLRGQGVGEQYF | TGTGCCAGCAGCTTAAGGGGACAGGGCGTAGGCGAGCAGTACTTC
15 | NA | NA | TRBJ2-3 | TRBV9 | CASKEIDPDTDTQYF | TGTGCCAGCAAGGAGATAGACCCAGACACAGATACGCAGTATTTT
15 | NA | NA | TRBJ1-3 | TRBV7-9 | CASSAPSGDGNTIYF | TGTGCCAGCAGCGCGCCGTCAGGTGATGGAAACACCATATATTTT
14 | TRBD1 | few | TRBJ2-7 | TRBV19 | CASSIAQGAYEQYF | TGTGCCAGTAGTATAGCACAGGGGGCCTACGAGCAGTACTTC
17 | TRBD1 | once | TRBJ1-2 | TRBV7-2 | CASSQGDRGPIGYGYTF | TGTGCCAGCAGCCAGGGGGACAGGGGGCCAATCGGGTATGGCTACACCTTC
16 | TRBD2 | NA | TRBJ2-1 | TRBV7-9 | CASSSSAGPSYNEQFF | TGTGCCAGCAGCTCCTCAGCGGGACCATCCTACAATGAGCAGTTCTTC
13 | NA | NA | TRBJ2-1 | TRBV7-2 | CASSLNYHNEQFF | TGTGCCAGCAGCTTAAACTACCACAATGAGCAGTTCTTC
14 | TRBD1 | NA | TRBJ2-7 | TRBV29-1 | CSVTEGQAAYEQYF | TGCAGCGTAACTGAGGGACAGGCGGCCTACGAGCAGTACTTC
14 | NA | few | TRBJ2-7 | TRBV5-6 | CASSLVGRVNEQYF | TGTGCCAGCAGCTTGGTAGGCAGGGTCAACGAGCAGTACTTC
14 | NA | NA | TRBJ1-6 | TRBV5-1 | CASSLRRGESPLHF | TGCGCCAGCAGCTTGCGCAGGGGCGAATCACCCCTCCACTTT